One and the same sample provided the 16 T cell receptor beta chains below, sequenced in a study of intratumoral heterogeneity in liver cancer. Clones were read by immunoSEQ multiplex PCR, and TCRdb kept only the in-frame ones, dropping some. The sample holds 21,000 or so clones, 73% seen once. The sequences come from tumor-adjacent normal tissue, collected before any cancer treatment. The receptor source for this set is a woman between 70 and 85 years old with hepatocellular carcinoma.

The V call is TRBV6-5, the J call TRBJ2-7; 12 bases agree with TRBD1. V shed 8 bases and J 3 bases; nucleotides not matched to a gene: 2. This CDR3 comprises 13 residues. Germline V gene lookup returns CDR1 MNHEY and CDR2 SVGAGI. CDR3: CASGDRGLYEQYF. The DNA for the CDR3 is TGTGCCAGCGGGGACAGGGGGCTCTACGAGCAGTACTTC.

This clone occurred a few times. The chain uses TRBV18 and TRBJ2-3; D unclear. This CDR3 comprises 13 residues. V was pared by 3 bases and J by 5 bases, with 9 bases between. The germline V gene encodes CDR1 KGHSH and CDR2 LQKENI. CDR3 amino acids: CASSPPVEDTQYF. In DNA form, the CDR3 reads TGTGCCAGCTCACCCCCCGTCGAAGATACGCAGTATTTT.

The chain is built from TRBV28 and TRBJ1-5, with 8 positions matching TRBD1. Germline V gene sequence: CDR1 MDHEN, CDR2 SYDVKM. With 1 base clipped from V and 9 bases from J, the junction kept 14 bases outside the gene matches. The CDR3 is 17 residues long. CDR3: CASSLFPLGQGLGPQHF. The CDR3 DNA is TGTGCCAGCAGTTTATTCCCCCTCGGACAGGGCCTAGGGCCCCAGCATTTT.

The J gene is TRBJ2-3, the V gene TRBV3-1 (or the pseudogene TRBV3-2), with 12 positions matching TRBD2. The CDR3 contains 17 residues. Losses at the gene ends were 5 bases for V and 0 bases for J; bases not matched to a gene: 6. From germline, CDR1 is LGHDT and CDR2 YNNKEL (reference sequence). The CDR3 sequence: CASSGQLAGGSTDTQYF. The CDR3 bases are TGTGCCAGCAGCGGACAACTAGCGGGAGGTAGCACAGATACGCAGTATTTT.

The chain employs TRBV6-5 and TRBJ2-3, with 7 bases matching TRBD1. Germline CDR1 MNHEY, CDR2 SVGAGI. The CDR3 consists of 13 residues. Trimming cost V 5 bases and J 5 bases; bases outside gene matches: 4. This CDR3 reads CASSRQGKDTQYF. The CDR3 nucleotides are TGTGCCAGCAGTCGACAGGGAAAAGATACGCAGTATTTT.

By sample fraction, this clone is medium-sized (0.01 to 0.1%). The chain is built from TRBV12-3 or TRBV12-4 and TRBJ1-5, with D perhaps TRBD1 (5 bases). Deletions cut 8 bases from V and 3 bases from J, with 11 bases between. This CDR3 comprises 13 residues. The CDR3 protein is CASSGVPNQPQHF. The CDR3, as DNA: TGTGCCAGCTCGGGGGTTCCCAATCAGCCCCAGCATTTT.

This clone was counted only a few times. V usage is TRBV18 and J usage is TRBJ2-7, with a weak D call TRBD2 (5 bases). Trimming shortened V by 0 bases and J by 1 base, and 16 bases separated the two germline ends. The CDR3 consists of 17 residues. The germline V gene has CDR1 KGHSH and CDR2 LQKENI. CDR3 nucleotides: TGTGCCAGCTCACCACCGTATGCCAATCGGGATTCCTACGAGCAGTACTTC. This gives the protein CASSPPYANRDSYEQYF.

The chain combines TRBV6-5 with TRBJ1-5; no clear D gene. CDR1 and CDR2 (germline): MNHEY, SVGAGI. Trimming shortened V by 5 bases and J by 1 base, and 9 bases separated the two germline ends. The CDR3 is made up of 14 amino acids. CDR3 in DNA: TGTGCCAGCAGTCCTGCCCACAGCAATCAGCCCCAGCATTTT. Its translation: CASSPAHSNQPQHF.

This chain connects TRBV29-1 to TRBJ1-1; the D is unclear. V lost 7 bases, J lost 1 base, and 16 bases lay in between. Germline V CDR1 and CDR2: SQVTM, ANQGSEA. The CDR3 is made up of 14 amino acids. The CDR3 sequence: CSADPPQGNTEAFF. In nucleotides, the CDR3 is TGCAGCGCTGACCCCCCCCAAGGGAACACTGAAGCTTTCTTT.

CDR3: CASSLAGSGANVLTF. The DNA for the CDR3 is TGTGCCAGCAGCTTAGCAGGCTCTGGGGCCAACGTCCTGACTTTC. V is TRBV6-6 and J is TRBJ2-6; D unresolved. This CDR3 comprises 15 residues. CDR1 and CDR2 (germline): MNHNY, SVGAGI (reference sequence). V was trimmed by 6 bases and J by 0 bases, leaving 9 bases between them.

The CDR3 DNA reads TGTGCCTGGAGTGCAGCCCTAAGGACTAATGAAAAACTGTTTTTT. It codes for CAWSAALRTNEKLFF. This chain links TRBV30 with TRBJ1-4; D is uncertain. Germline V gene lookup returns CDR1 GTSNPN and CDR2 SVGIG (reference sequence). Trimming removed 1 base from V and 2 bases from J, with 11 bases in between. CDR3 size: 15 residues.

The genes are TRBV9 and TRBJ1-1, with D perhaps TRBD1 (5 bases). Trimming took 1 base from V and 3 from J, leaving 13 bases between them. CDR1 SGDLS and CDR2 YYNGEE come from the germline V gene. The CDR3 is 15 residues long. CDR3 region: CASSVTSGGYTEAFF. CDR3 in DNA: TGTGCCAGCAGCGTAACATCCGGGGGTTACACTGAAGCTTTCTTT.

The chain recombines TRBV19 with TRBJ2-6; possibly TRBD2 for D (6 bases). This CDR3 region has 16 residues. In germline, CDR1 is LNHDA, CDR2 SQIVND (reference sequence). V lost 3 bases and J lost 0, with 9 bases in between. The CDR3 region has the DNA TGTGCCAGTAGTATCTGGGGGGACTCTGGGGCCAACGTCCTGACTTTC. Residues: CASSIWGDSGANVLTF.

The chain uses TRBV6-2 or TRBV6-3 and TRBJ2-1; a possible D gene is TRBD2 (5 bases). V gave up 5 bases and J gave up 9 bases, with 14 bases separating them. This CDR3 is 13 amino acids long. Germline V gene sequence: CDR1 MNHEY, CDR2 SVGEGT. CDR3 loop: CASSGAAAGEQFF. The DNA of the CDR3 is TGTGCCAGCAGTGGCGCGGCGGCGGGTGAGCAGTTCTTC.

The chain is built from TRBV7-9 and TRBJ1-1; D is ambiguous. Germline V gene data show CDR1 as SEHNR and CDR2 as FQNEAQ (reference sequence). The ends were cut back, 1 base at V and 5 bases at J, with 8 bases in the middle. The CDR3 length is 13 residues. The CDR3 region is CASSLDVGTEAFF. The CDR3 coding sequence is TGTGCCAGCAGCTTAGATGTGGGAACTGAAGCTTTCTTT.

In nucleotides, the CDR3 is TGTGCCAGCAGCTCCCGGGCAGGGGGCTACACCTTC. The encoded protein is CASSSRAGGYTF. This chain links TRBV7-3 with TRBJ1-2, with D perhaps matching TRBD1 (5 bases). The CDR3 has 12 amino acids. Germline loops: CDR1 SGHTA, CDR2 FQGTGA. Trimming shortened V by 4 bases and J by 8 bases, and 11 bases separated the two germline ends.